A single TCR beta chain is shown here with its context. Other DNA sequences from this sample encode an identical CDR3 as well. Authors' methods: How many nucleated cells were present was estimated from reference gene primer amplification. Data came from immunoSEQ multiplex PCR; TCRdb stores just in-frame clones and leaves some out. Clone size and the V and J calls come from that table; the DNA yielded D and trimming. Here the sample spans hundreds of thousands of clones, 88% being singletons. The length of the CDR3 is 14 residues. V was clipped by 1 base and J by 1 base, with 7 bases between them. Germline V gene sequence: CDR1 SGHTA, CDR2 FQGNSA. This sample was taken from a study of blood T cell repertoires in COVID-19.

This clonotype was sampled from a man between 40 and 49 years old with acute or convalescent COVID-19. The V gene is TRBV7-2, the J gene TRBJ1-1; no definite D call. The sample taken for sequencing was peripheral blood. The chain's CDR3 is CASSLVAGNTEAFF. CDR3 DNA sequence: TGTGCCAGCAGCTTAGTAGCGGGGAACACTGAAGCTTTCTTT.